This is a list of T cell receptor beta chains from one sample in a study of cytomegalovirus exposure and HLA in healthy donors. Sequencing was performed with immunoSEQ multiplex PCR; in TCRdb, only in-frame clones are kept and a portion is missing. Altogether 150,000 to 200,000 clones are present, approximately 67% being singletons, with the ten largest covering under 3%. Sequencing used PBMCs. The receptors shown here come from a man aged 40-49 years in good health and CMV-seronegative. CDR3s include the opening cysteine and the closing phenylalanine or tryptophan. D genes are given only for firm matches. Clone size appears in some rows only: once, few, many, or a class for an expanded clone.

size	V	J	D	DNA	CDR3
NA	TRBV5-3	TRBJ1-4	NA	TGTGCCAGAAGCTTGCGACAGGTCGGTGAAAAACTGTTTTTT	CARSLRQVGEKLFF
NA	TRBV5-4	TRBJ2-5	TRBD2	TGTGCCAGCAGCTTGACTAGCGTCCCAGAGACCCAGTACTTC	CASSLTSVPETQYF
NA	TRBV11-2	TRBJ2-3	TRBD2	TGTGCCAGCAGCCCGGGACTAGCGGGAGTTGGTGGGTATACGCAGTATTTT	CASSPGLAGVGGYTQYF
NA	TRBV30	TRBJ1-5	TRBD1	TGTGCCTGGAGGGGACAGGGGGCTAGCAATCAGCCCCAGCATTTT	CAWRGQGASNQPQHF
NA	TRBV6-1	TRBJ2-2	NA	TGTGCCAGCAACCTCCGGACCGGGGAGCTGTTTTTT	CASNLRTGELFF
NA	TRBV13	TRBJ2-1	TRBD2	TGTGCCAGCAGCTTAGCCGGGACTAGCGGGAAAAATGAGCAGTTCTTC	CASSLAGTSGKNEQFF
NA	TRBV6-5	TRBJ1-1	TRBD1	TGTGCCAGCAGTCCATGGACAGGGAACACTGAAGCTTTCTTT	CASSPWTGNTEAFF
NA	TRBV19	TRBJ1-5	TRBD1	TGTGCCAGTAGTATAGGAATGAGGGGGCGGGATCAGCCCCAGCATTTT	CASSIGMRGRDQPQHF
once	TRBV10-1	TRBJ1-2	NA	TGCGCCAGCAGTGTTGTGGAGTGTCATGGCTACACCTTC	CASSVVECHGYTF
NA	TRBV27	TRBJ2-3	NA	TGTGCCACACAACTAGACAGGGATCGGGGGGATACGCAGTATTTT	CATQLDRDRGDTQYF
NA	TRBV29-1	TRBJ1-5	TRBD1	TGCAGCGCCTCAGGGGGAATAGGTCAGCCCCAGCATTTT	CSASGGIGQPQHF
NA	TRBV7-2	TRBJ2-2	TRBD2	TGTGCCAGCAGCTTAAGACTAGCGGGAGTGATCGGGGAGCTGTTTTTT	CASSLRLAGVIGELFF
NA	TRBV28	TRBJ2-4	NA	TGTGCCAGCAGTTTGGCGGAGGAAAACATTCAGTACTTC	CASSLAEENIQYF
NA	TRBV2	TRBJ2-3	NA	TGTGCCAGCGAGGGGGGGGCGGGACTCACAGATACGCAGTATTTT	CASEGGAGLTDTQYF
NA	TRBV7-2	TRBJ1-2	TRBD1	TGTGCCAGCAGCAACCGGGACAGGGGGCATTATGGCTACACCTTC	CASSNRDRGHYGYTF
NA	TRBV19	TRBJ2-3	TRBD1	TGTGCCAGTAGTAGGGAGGACAGGGCGTTCACAGATACGCAGTATTTT	CASSREDRAFTDTQYF
NA	TRBV7-9	TRBJ1-2	NA	TGTGCCAGCTCAGCCGAAGGAGGCGGAGTCTATGGCTACACCTTC	CASSAEGGGVYGYTF
NA	TRBV29-1	TRBJ2-3	NA	TGCAGCGTCGAAGCAGGATCTGGGCCGCAGTATTTT	CSVEAGSGPQYF
NA	TRBV6-5	TRBJ2-5	NA	TGTGCCAGTATCAGGGGAGAGACCCAGTACTTC	CASIRGETQYF
NA	TRBV7-9	TRBJ2-3	TRBD2	TGTGCCAGCAGCGCCTCGGGAGGGACCACAGATACGCAGTATTTT	CASSASGGTTDTQYF
few	TRBV25-1	TRBJ1-1	NA	TGTGCCAGCAGTGAAGACAGGAACACTGAAGCTTTCTTT	CASSEDRNTEAFF
NA	TRBV6-5	TRBJ1-1	TRBD1	TGTGCCAGCCCTGGCGACAGGGCGAACACTGAAGCTTTCTTT	CASPGDRANTEAFF
NA	TRBV5-1	TRBJ2-7	NA	TGCGCCAGCACCCCGATAGACAGTTGGTACGAGCAGTACTTC	CASTPIDSWYEQYF
few	TRBV6-4	TRBJ1-5	NA	TGTGCCAGGGGGACTGGAGGCGTTCAGCCCCAGCATTTT	CARGTGGVQPQHF
NA	TRBV25-1	TRBJ2-3	NA	TGTGCCAGCAGTGAATCAAGGGGTCTCAGCACAGATACGCAGTATTTT	CASSESRGLSTDTQYF
NA	TRBV2	TRBJ1-1	NA	TGTGCCAGCAGTTCAACAGGTTCCACTGAAGCTTTCTTT	CASSSTGSTEAFF
NA	TRBV29-1	TRBJ2-3	TRBD2	TGCAGCGTTGGACTAGCAGCAGATACGCAGTATTTT	CSVGLAADTQYF
once	TRBV19	TRBJ2-3	TRBD2	TGTGCCAGTAGTACCCGAAGAGCGGGGAGCACAGATACGCAGTATTTT	CASSTRRAGSTDTQYF
NA	TRBV7-8	TRBJ1-5	NA	TGTGCCAGCAGCCGCTCGGGGGGGGGCGGCAATCAGCCCCAGCATTTT	CASSRSGGGGNQPQHF
NA	TRBV10-3	TRBJ2-7	TRBD2	TGTGCCATCAGTGCAGGGACTAGCGGGAGTAAAAGCTCCTACGAGCAGTACTTC	CAISAGTSGSKSSYEQYF
NA	TRBV12-5	TRBJ1-5	NA	TGTGCTAGTGGGCCACCCTGGGGGGGGCCCCAGCATTTT	CASGPPWGGPQHF
NA	TRBV19	TRBJ1-1	NA	TGTGCCAGTAGTATAGTTGGGGACATGAACACTGAAGCTTTCTTT	CASSIVGDMNTEAFF
NA	TRBV28	TRBJ1-3	NA	TGTGCCAGCATTGGTCCCCTTGGCAGTGCTGGAAACACCATATATTTT	CASIGPLGSAGNTIYF
NA	TRBV25-1	TRBJ1-2	TRBD1	TGTGCCAGCAGTGGGGACAGGGATATCTATGGCTACACCTTC	CASSGDRDIYGYTF
NA	TRBV6-6	TRBJ1-2	TRBD1	TGTGCCAGCAGTTACTTGACAGGGTCGGGTGGCTACACCTTC	CASSYLTGSGGYTF
NA	TRBV14	TRBJ1-1	NA	TGTGCCAGCAGCCAAGAGAGGTTCATGAACACTGAAGCTTTCTTT	CASSQERFMNTEAFF
NA	TRBV30	TRBJ2-2	TRBD1	TGTGCCTGGAACCGCAGGACAGGGACGAACACCGGGGAGCTGTTTTTT	CAWNRRTGTNTGELFF
NA	TRBV19	TRBJ1-2	TRBD1	TGTGCCAGTAGTGTCAACAGGGGTGGGTCCTATGGCTACACCTTC	CASSVNRGGSYGYTF
NA	TRBV30	TRBJ2-1	TRBD2	TGTGCCTGCCAAGCGGGAGGCTCCTACAATGAGCAGTTCTTC	CACQAGGSYNEQFF
few	TRBV5-1	TRBJ2-3	NA	TGCGCCAGCAGCTTGGCCAAGCGGAACACAGATACGCAGTATTTT	CASSLAKRNTDTQYF
NA	TRBV5-4	TRBJ2-5	NA	TGTGCCAGCAGCTTGGGAGGGGGGGTCGAGACCCAGTACTTC	CASSLGGGVETQYF
once	TRBV11-3	TRBJ2-1	TRBD2	TGTGCCAGCAGCTTAGCTTTCACTAGCGGGAGGGATGAGCAGTTCTTC	CASSLAFTSGRDEQFF
few	TRBV7-3	TRBJ1-3	NA	TGTGCCAGCAGCTTAAACCCGCCGGGGGTGTCTGGAAACACCATATATTTT	CASSLNPPGVSGNTIYF
once	TRBV7-6	TRBJ1-5	NA	TGTGCCAGCAGCCAACAAACAGGGAGCTATAGCAATCAGCCCCAGCATTTT	CASSQQTGSYSNQPQHF
NA	TRBV21-1	TRBJ1-1	NA	TGTGCCAGCAGCCGAGAGGTCGGAGGGAGCGGGATTTTT	CASSREVGGSGIF
NA	TRBV20-1	TRBJ1-1	NA	TGCAGTGTGCAGGGTCGGACTGAAGCTTTCTTT	CSVQGRTEAFF
NA	TRBV13	TRBJ2-7	TRBD1	TGTGCCAGCAGCTTAAGGACAGGGGGCTCCTACGAGCAGTACTTC	CASSLRTGGSYEQYF
NA	TRBV5-1	TRBJ2-7	TRBD2	TGCGCCAGCAGCTTGGACTCCTTCTCTAGCGGGACGACCTACGAGCAGTACTTC	CASSLDSFSSGTTYEQYF
few	TRBV7-9	TRBJ1-6	NA	TGTTCCAGCAGCTTTGCCGGGGATTCACCCCTCCACTTT	CSSSFAGDSPLHF
NA	TRBV5-1	TRBJ2-7	NA	TGCGCCAGCAGCTTGTTTTCAGGGCTCGGTGGCGAGCAGTACTTC	CASSLFSGLGGEQYF
NA	TRBV27	TRBJ1-2	TRBD1	TGTGCCAGCAGTCCCCGGACAGGGGGAAGCTGGGGCTACACCTTC	CASSPRTGGSWGYTF
few	TRBV29-1	TRBJ2-1	NA	TGCAGCGTTACCCGGACAGCGAGAGCCTACAATGAGCAGTTCTTC	CSVTRTARAYNEQFF
few	TRBV2	TRBJ1-5	NA	TGTGCCAGCAGAACAGGGTTGCAGCCCCAGCATTTT	CASRTGLQPQHF
NA	TRBV6-1	TRBJ2-5	TRBD1	TGTGCCAGCAGTGGGGGACAGGGAAAGGGGCAAGAGACCCAGTACTTC	CASSGGQGKGQETQYF
NA	TRBV6-5	TRBJ2-3	NA	TGTGCCAGCAGTTACTCGAGCGGATCAAGCACAGATACGCAGTATTTT	CASSYSSGSSTDTQYF